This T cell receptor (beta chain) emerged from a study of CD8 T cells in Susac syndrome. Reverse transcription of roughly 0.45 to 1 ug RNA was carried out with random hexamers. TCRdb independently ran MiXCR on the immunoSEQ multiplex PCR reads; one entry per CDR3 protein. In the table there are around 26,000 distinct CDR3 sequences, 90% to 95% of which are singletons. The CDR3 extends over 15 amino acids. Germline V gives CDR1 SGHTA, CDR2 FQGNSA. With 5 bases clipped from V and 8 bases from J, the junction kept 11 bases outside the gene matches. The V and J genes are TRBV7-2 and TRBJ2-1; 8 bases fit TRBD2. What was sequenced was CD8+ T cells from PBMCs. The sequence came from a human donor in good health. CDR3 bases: TGTGCCAGCAGCCCGACTACTACTAGCGGTCATGAGCAGTTCTTC. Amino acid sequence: CASSPTTTSGHEQFF.